This T cell receptor beta chain stems from a study of blood T cell repertoires in COVID-19. Trimming pared 6 bases from V and 6 bases from J, leaving 15 bases between. CDR3 length equals 14 residues. CDR1 is SGHTA, CDR2 FQGNSA, per germline. TCRdb's copy holds only in-frame clones and misses some; the assay was immunoSEQ multiplex PCR. The sample records approximately 490,000 clones, approximately 86% being singletons. Note on this clone: At the DNA level, this CDR3 is encoded by other sequences in the same sample as well.

Those who participated ranged in age from about 18 to 89 years and resided in approximately 26 US areas. The clonotype originates from a woman aged 60 to 75 who had recovered from COVID-19. Sequenced sample: PBMCs or T cells enriched from blood (not recorded which). The chain couples TRBV7-2 to TRBJ1-3; possible D gene TRBD1, 5 bases. The CDR3 protein is CASSPRGTENTIYF. The CDR3 DNA reads as TGTGCCAGCAGTCCCCGGGGGACCGAAAACACCATATATTTT.